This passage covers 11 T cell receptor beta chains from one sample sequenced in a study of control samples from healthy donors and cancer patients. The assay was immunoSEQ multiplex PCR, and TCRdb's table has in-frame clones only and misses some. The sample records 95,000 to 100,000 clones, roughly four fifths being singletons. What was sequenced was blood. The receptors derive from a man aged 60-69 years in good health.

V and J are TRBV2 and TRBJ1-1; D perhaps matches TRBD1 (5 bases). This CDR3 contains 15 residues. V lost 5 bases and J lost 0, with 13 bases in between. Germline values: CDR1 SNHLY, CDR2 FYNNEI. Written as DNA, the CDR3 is TGTGCCAGCAGTAAGACAGTCCCCATGAACACTGAAGCTTTCTTT. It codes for CASSKTVPMNTEAFF.

CDR3 region: CASSTGTGGEKLFF. CDR3 bases: TGTGCCAGCAGCACCGGGACAGGGGGTGAAAAACTGTTTTTT. The chain combines TRBV5-5 with TRBJ1-4, with TRBD1 matching 11 bases. The CDR3 spans 14 residues. The ends lost 4 bases at V and 7 bases at J; junction bases unmatched: 3. Per the germline V gene, CDR1 is SGHKS and CDR2 is YYEKEE (reference sequence).

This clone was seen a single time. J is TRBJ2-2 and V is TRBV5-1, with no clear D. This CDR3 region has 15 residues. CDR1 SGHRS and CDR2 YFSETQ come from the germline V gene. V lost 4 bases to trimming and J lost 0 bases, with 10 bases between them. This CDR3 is CASSPRTTNTGELFF. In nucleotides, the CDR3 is TGCGCCAGCAGCCCCCGGACGACGAACACCGGGGAGCTGTTTTTT.

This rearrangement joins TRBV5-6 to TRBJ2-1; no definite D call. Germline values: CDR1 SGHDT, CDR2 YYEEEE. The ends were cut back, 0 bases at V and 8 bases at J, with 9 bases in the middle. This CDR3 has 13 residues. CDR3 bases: TGTGCCAGCAGCTTGGTTAGTGGCGATGAGCAGTTCTTC. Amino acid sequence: CASSLVSGDEQFF.

In DNA, the CDR3 is TGTGCCAGCAGCGACCAGACAGGGATTGGCTACGAGCAGTACTTC. Encoded protein: CASSDQTGIGYEQYF. The chain links TRBV7-8 to TRBJ2-7, with 7 bases matching TRBD1. Germline CDR1 and CDR2: SGHVS and FQNEAQ. The CDR3 has 15 amino acids. V lost 5 bases to trimming and J lost 3 bases; unmatched junction nucleotides: 10.

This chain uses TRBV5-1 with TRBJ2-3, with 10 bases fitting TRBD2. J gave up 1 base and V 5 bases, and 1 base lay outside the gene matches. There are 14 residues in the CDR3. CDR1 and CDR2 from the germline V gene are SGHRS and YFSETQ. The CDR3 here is CASRGTSGTDTQYF. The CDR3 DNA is TGCGCCAGCAGGGGGACTAGCGGCACAGATACGCAGTATTTT.

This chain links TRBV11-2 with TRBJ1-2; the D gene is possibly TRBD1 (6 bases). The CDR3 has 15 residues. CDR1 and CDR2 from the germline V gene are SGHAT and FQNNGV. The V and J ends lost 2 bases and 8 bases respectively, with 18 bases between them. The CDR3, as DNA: TGTGCCAGCAGCTTAAACCGAGCCAGGACAGTAGGCTACACCTTC. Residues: CASSLNRARTVGYTF.

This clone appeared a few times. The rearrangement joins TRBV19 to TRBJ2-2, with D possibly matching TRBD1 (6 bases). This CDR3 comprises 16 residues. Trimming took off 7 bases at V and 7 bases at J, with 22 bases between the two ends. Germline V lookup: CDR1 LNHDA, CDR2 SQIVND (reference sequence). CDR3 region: CASTTSQGSEGGELFF. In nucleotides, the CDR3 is TGTGCCAGTACCACCTCGCAGGGGTCTGAGGGCGGGGAGCTGTTTTTT.

CDR3 protein: CASSQEGTVKGDTQYF. CDR3 DNA sequence: TGTGCCAGCAGCCAAGAAGGGACAGTGAAGGGAGATACGCAGTATTTT. This rearrangement joins TRBV3-1 (or the pseudogene TRBV3-2) to TRBJ2-3; TRBD1 agrees at 7 bases. V was pared by 0 bases and J by 5 bases, with 8 bases of the junction left unmatched. This CDR3 has 16 residues. The germline V gene encodes CDR1 LGHDT and CDR2 YNNKEL (reference sequence).

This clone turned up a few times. The DNA for the CDR3 is TGTGCCACCAGTAATATAAATCAGCCCCAGCATTTT. This sequence encodes CATSNINQPQHF. The gene calls are TRBV24-1 and TRBJ1-5; no firm D call. The CDR3 spans 12 residues. V lost 6 bases, J lost 4 bases, and 6 bases lay in between. Germline CDR1 KGHDR, CDR2 SFDVKD.

CDR3: CASSQGARGRRGQPQHF. The CDR3 bases are TGCGCCAGCAGCCAAGGCGCCAGGGGGAGAAGGGGTCAGCCCCAGCATTTT. The chain uses TRBV4-1 and TRBJ1-5, with TRBD1 matching 7 bases. Germline V CDR1 and CDR2: MGHRA, YSYEKL. The CDR3 is 17 residues long. After removal of 1 base from V and 6 bases from J, the junction contained 12 bases not matched to a gene.